These 28 T cell receptor beta chains share one sample of origin, sequenced in a study of blood T cell repertoires in COVID-19. Here immunoSEQ multiplex PCR was the method, and the copy in TCRdb shows in-frame clones only, minus some. Of about 190,000 clones in the sample, 83% are singletons; the top ten hold about 6%. The specimen was peripheral blood. Receptor source: a woman aged 40 to 50 with acute or convalescent COVID-19.

The chain links TRBV30 to TRBJ2-1; 11 bases are a match to TRBD2. The CDR3 length is 15 residues. Unmatched junction bases numbered 6, after V lost 2 bases and J lost 6 bases. Germline CDR1 reads GTSNPN; CDR2 reads SVGIG (reference sequence). The CDR3 reads CAWSLGTSGSNEQFF. The CDR3 nucleotides read TGTGCCTGGAGTTTGGGAACTAGCGGGAGCAATGAGCAGTTCTTC.

The chain is built from TRBV2 and TRBJ1-4; TRBD1 aligns across 7 bases. The CDR3 runs to 13 residues. V lost 8 bases to trimming and J lost 7 bases; unmatched junction nucleotides: 7. Germline CDR1 SNHLY, CDR2 FYNNEI. CDR3 residues: CASLGQKGEKLFF. CDR3 in DNA: TGTGCCAGCCTGGGACAGAAGGGTGAAAAACTGTTTTTT.

Details on this clone: The sample holds other DNA sequences that translate to the same CDR3. The CDR3 sequence is CASSLGLAGVGEQFF. Written as DNA, the CDR3 is TGCGCCAGCAGCTTGGGACTAGCGGGAGTTGGTGAGCAGTTCTTC. The genes are TRBV5-1 and TRBJ2-1; TRBD2 agrees at 12 bases. The germline gives CDR1 SGHRS, CDR2 YFSETQ. With V trimmed by 0 bases and J by 9 bases, 4 bases remained unmatched. The CDR3 runs 15 residues.

The chain has TRBV7-3 and TRBJ1-1, with D tentatively TRBD1 (6 bases). This CDR3 contains 12 residues. Germline values: CDR1 SGHTA, CDR2 FQGTGA. Trimming left V 3 bases short and J 5 bases short, with 7 bases between. The CDR3 is CASSFGQTEAFF. The CDR3 coding sequence is TGTGCCAGCAGCTTCGGACAGACTGAAGCTTTCTTT.

The rearrangement uses TRBV27 and TRBJ1-5; D unclear. The V end lost 2 bases, the J end lost 0 bases, and 5 bases lay between the germline ends. The V gene's germline CDR1 is MNHEY and CDR2 SMNVEV (reference sequence). CDR3 length: 14 amino acids. CDR3 sequence reads: CASSLAYSNQPQHF. Here the CDR3 DNA reads TGTGCCAGCAGTTTAGCGTATAGCAATCAGCCCCAGCATTTT.

This rearrangement joins TRBV21-1 to TRBJ1-1. TRBV21-1 is marked as a pseudogene. The CDR3 has 11 amino acids. The CDR3 bases are TGTGCCAGCAGCTCACTCACTGAAGCTTTCTTT. This encodes CASSSLTEAFF.

The rearrangement links TRBV6-5 to TRBJ2-1, with TRBD2 matching over 9 bases. Trimming at V came to 10 bases and at J to 10 bases, leaving 17 bases not matched to a gene. Germline lookup yields CDR1 MNHEY and CDR2 SVGAGI. The CDR3 totals 15 residues. The DNA for the CDR3 is TGTGCCACCAATAGCGGGAGAAGCCCCGAAGGAGAGCAGTTCTTC. Its translation: CATNSGRSPEGEQFF.

The chain has TRBV6-5 and TRBJ2-7; 7 bases align to TRBD2. Germline assignment: CDR1 MNHEY and CDR2 SVGAGI. The CDR3 totals 14 residues. The V and J ends lost 0 bases and 2 bases, in that order; junction bases with no gene match: 1. The CDR3 DNA follows: TGTGCCAGCAGTTACTCCGGGACTACCTACGAGCAGTACTTC. It is translated as CASSYSGTTYEQYF.

The rearrangement uses TRBV30 and TRBJ1-6, with D possibly TRBD1 on 5 matching bases. Germline lookup yields CDR1 GTSNPN and CDR2 SVGIG (reference sequence). V gave up 4 bases and J gave up 8 bases, with 18 bases separating them. The CDR3 is made up of 15 amino acids. CDR3 sequence reads: CAWKRGGVVDSPLHF. The CDR3 bases are TGTGCCTGGAAGCGGGGGGGGGTCGTGGATTCACCCCTCCACTTT.

The chain has TRBV4-1 and TRBJ1-3; maybe TRBD1 (6 bases). The V gene's germline CDR1 is MGHRA and CDR2 YSYEKL. Trimming shortened V by 6 bases and J by 1 base, and 19 bases separated the two germline ends. CDR3 size: 17 residues. In nucleotides, the CDR3 is TGCGCCAGCAGACAAATCGGACAGCGACCTTCTGGAAACACCATATATTTT. Amino acids: CASRQIGQRPSGNTIYF.

This clone occurred once. The chain uses TRBV28 and TRBJ2-2; tentative D call: TRBD2 (6 bases). This CDR3 is built from 16 residues. CDR1 MDHEN and CDR2 SYDVKM come from the germline V gene. V lost 8 bases, J lost 0 bases, and 16 bases lay in between. The CDR3 reads CASAYSAGSNTGELFF. CDR3 sequence (DNA): TGTGCCAGCGCATACTCTGCGGGATCGAACACCGGGGAGCTGTTTTTT.

The chain joins TRBV5-1 to TRBJ2-2; TRBD2 matches at 14 bases. Germline V gene data show CDR1 as SGHRS and CDR2 as YFSETQ. Trimming cost V 2 bases and J 2 bases; bases outside gene matches: 8. The CDR3 runs to 19 residues. The CDR3 spells CASSLETSGRAGNTGELFF. The CDR3 nucleotides read TGCGCCAGCAGCTTAGAGACTAGCGGGAGGGCCGGAAACACCGGGGAGCTGTTTTTT.

The chain couples TRBV7-6 to TRBJ1-2; D call uncertain. CDR3 size: 11 residues. Germline CDR1 and CDR2: SGHVS and FNYEAQ. Trimming pared 5 bases from V and 8 bases from J, leaving 9 bases between. Here the CDR3 reads CASSMGWGYTF. DNA for the CDR3: TGTGCCAGCAGCATGGGCTGGGGCTACACCTTC.

This chain joins TRBV5-5 and TRBJ1-4, with a weak D call TRBD1 (6 bases). Germline CDR1 and CDR2: SGHKS and YYEKEE (reference sequence). V shed 2 bases and J shed 0 bases, with 11 bases lying between them. This CDR3 has 16 amino acids. The CDR3 sequence is CASSFDRSATNEKLFF. The CDR3, as DNA: TGTGCCAGCAGCTTTGACAGGTCTGCAACTAATGAAAAACTGTTTTTT. Together with reference TRBV5-5 and TRBJ1-4, the CDR3 gives the full variable domain: DAGVTQSPTHLIKTRGQQVTLRCSPISGHKSVSWYQQVLGQGPQFIFQYYEKEERGRGNFPDRFSARQFPNYSSELNVNALLLGDSALYLCASSFDRSATNEKLFFGSGTQLSVL.

In nucleotides, the CDR3 is TGTGCCAGCACTTCAGGGGGAAAAGCGCATTTT. Protein: CASTSGGKAHF. The V call is TRBV28, the J call TRBJ1-5, with 7 bases that match TRBD1. The length of the CDR3 is 11 residues. Germline CDR1 is MDHEN and CDR2 is SYDVKM. J was trimmed by 15 bases and V by 7 bases; bases with no gene match: 9. Supplemented by reference TRBV28 and TRBJ1-5, the full variable domain reads DVKVTQSSRYLVKRTGEKVFLECVQDMDHENMFWYRQDPGLGLRLIYFSYDVKMKEKGDIPEGYSVSREKKERFSLILESASTNQTSMYLCASTSGGKAHFGDGTRLSIL.

This chain joins TRBV6-5 and TRBJ1-1; D is uncertain. The CDR3 totals 14 residues. Trimming stripped 6 bases from V and 0 bases from J, with 11 bases between. Per the germline V gene, CDR1 is MNHEY and CDR2 is SVGAGI. The CDR3 loop reads CASRPRLLNTEAFF. CDR3 bases: TGTGCCAGCAGGCCCAGATTGTTGAACACTGAAGCTTTCTTT.

This chain links TRBV6-6 with TRBJ2-7; D is perhaps TRBD1 (5 bases). The CDR3 sequence is 12 residues long. The V end was cut by 2 bases, the J end by 3 bases, with 5 bases between. Germline values: CDR1 MNHNY, CDR2 SVGAGI (reference sequence). The CDR3 DNA reads TGTGCCAGCAGTTACCAGGGCTACGAGCAGTACTTC. This codes for CASSYQGYEQYF.

This clone was counted once. The DNA of the CDR3 is TGTGCCAGCAGCTTTCAGGGTGGGACAGACCAGCCCCAGCATTTT. Translation: CASSFQGGTDQPQHF. The J gene is TRBJ1-5, the V gene TRBV5-5, with 7 bases matching TRBD1. The ends lost 2 bases at V and 7 bases at J; junction bases unmatched: 9. The CDR3 is 15 residues long. Germline V lookup: CDR1 SGHKS, CDR2 YYEKEE (reference sequence).

The J gene is TRBJ2-7, the V gene TRBV7-9; 7 nucleotides align to TRBD1. J was trimmed by 5 bases and V by 4 bases; bases with no gene match: 8. Germline lookup yields CDR1 SEHNR and CDR2 FQNEAQ (reference sequence). CDR3 length: 14 residues. The CDR3 reads CASSSLTGSHEQYF. Written as DNA, the CDR3 is TGTGCCAGCAGCTCTTTGACAGGGTCCCACGAGCAGTACTTC.

V gene TRBV3-1 (or the pseudogene TRBV3-2) combines with J gene TRBJ2-7; the D gene is possibly TRBD2 (6 bases). V lost 10 bases and J 0 bases, leaving 13 bases between the germline ends. Germline V CDR1 and CDR2: LGHDT, YNNKEL (reference sequence). This CDR3 is built from 13 residues. The CDR3 loop is CATSASASYEQYF. As DNA, the CDR3 is TGTGCCACCTCCGCTAGCGCCTCCTACGAGCAGTACTTC.

The V gene is TRBV7-8, the J gene TRBJ2-5; D is undetermined. Trimming took off 5 bases at V and 5 bases at J, with 15 bases between the two ends. From germline, CDR1 is SGHVS and CDR2 FQNEAQ. The CDR3 length is 14 residues. The CDR3 is CASSPVDRWETQYF. CDR3 bases: TGTGCCAGCAGCCCCGTAGATAGATGGGAGACCCAGTACTTC.

The chain carries TRBV2 and TRBJ1-4, with D unresolved. The CDR3 is 14 residues long. Germline V gene sequence: CDR1 SNHLY, CDR2 FYNNEI. With 7 bases removed from V and 8 bases from J, the gap between germline ends came to 17 bases. In nucleotides, the CDR3 is TGTGCCAGCACTCAGAGGGCAGGTTTCGAAAAACTGTTTTTT. Translation gives CASTQRAGFEKLFF. The entire variable domain, with the rest obtained from reference TRBV2 and TRBJ1-4, is as follows: EPEVTQTPSHQVTQMGQEVILRCVPISNHLYFYWYRQILGQKVEFLVSFYNNEISEKSEIFDDQFSVERPDGSNFTLKIRSTKLEDSAMYFCASTQRAGFEKLFFGSGTQLSVL.

This clone is a singleton in its sample. This sequence joins TRBV30 and TRBJ1-2, with no clear D. The CDR3 covers 15 residues. The ends were cut back, 3 bases at V and 7 bases at J, with 21 bases in the middle. Germline V gene lookup returns CDR1 GTSNPN and CDR2 SVGIG (reference sequence). The DNA for the CDR3 is TGTGCCTGGAGACTAGGGCCTCTTAGCGCCGGTGGCTACACCTTC. Its protein is CAWRLGPLSAGGYTF.

Worth noting for this clone: Other DNA variants within this sample encode the same CDR3. This chain joins TRBV5-4 and TRBJ2-2, with 8 bases aligning to TRBD1. From germline, CDR1 is SGHNT and CDR2 YYREEE (reference sequence). Trimming removed 2 bases from V and 6 bases from J; junction bases left unmatched: 3. The CDR3 contains 14 residues. The CDR3 nucleotides are TGTGCCAGCAGCTTAAGACAGGGGCCCGGGGAGCTGTTTTTT. This codes for CASSLRQGPGELFF.

This chain links TRBV5-6 with TRBJ1-1, with TRBD1 matching over 7 bases. With 2 bases clipped from V and 3 bases from J, the junction kept 1 base outside the gene matches. CDR1 SGHDT and CDR2 YYEEEE come from the germline V gene. The CDR3 has 13 residues. CDR3 protein: CASSFDRDTEAFF. The CDR3 DNA is TGTGCCAGCAGCTTCGACAGGGACACTGAAGCTTTCTTT.

V usage is TRBV7-3 and J usage is TRBJ1-6; D might be TRBD1 (5 bases). The CDR3 spans 15 residues. Trimming cost V 2 bases and J 6 bases, with 11 bases left between them. Germline V gene lookup returns CDR1 SGHTA and CDR2 FQGTGA. The CDR3 DNA reads TGTGCCAGCAGCTTAGGCGACAGCGTTAATTCACCCCTCCACTTT. This gives the protein CASSLGDSVNSPLHF. Based on the CDR3 plus reference TRBV7-3 and TRBJ1-6, the full variable domain is GAGVSQTPSNKVTEKGKYVELRCDPISGHTALYWYRQSLGQGPEFLIYFQGTGAADDSGLPNDRFFAVRPEGSVSTLKIQRTERGDSAVYLCASSLGDSVNSPLHFGNGTRLTVT.

The V call is TRBV28, the J call TRBJ1-2; TRBD1 agrees at 7 bases. This CDR3 is 14 amino acids long. V was clipped by 6 bases and J by 3 bases; unmatched bases: 7. CDR1 MDHEN and CDR2 SYDVKM come from the germline V gene. As DNA, the CDR3 is TGTGCCAGCAGGACGGGACAGAAGGACTATGGCTACACCTTC. It encodes CASRTGQKDYGYTF.

In its sample, this clone was seen a few times. The chain links TRBV28 to TRBJ2-1; 14 nucleotides agree with TRBD2. The CDR3 sequence is 18 residues long. The trim removed 8 bases at V and 0 bases at J, leaving 9 bases unmatched. Germline V gene lookup returns CDR1 MDHEN and CDR2 SYDVKM. CDR3 nucleotide sequence: TGTGCCAGCCTTGGACTAGCGGGGGGCCACAGCTCCTACAATGAGCAGTTCTTC. Translating gives CASLGLAGGHSSYNEQFF.